This TCR beta chain was retrieved from a study of PD-1 blockade in classical Hodgkin lymphoma. Study details: The nivolumab dose that patients received was 3 mg/kg, given intravenously every 2 weeks. General study findings and limits: Patients excluded were those beginning nivolumab under 1 year after ASCT. TCR diversity at baseline was reported to be reduced in newly diagnosed patients relative to healthy donors.

As regards this clone: Antigen: not known.

The method was immunoSEQ multiplex PCR; TCRdb's version includes in-frame clones alone and lacks a portion of them. Of about 58,000 clones listed, approximately 90% are singletons. The CDR3 spans 19 residues. After autologous stem cell transplantation all patients relapsed, and prior brentuximab vedotin exposure differed between cohorts. Best overall response was complete response, partial response or progressive disease in these relapsed/refractory classical Hodgkin lymphoma patients. This receptor was obtained from a human donor with classical Hodgkin lymphoma. The sample here was peripheral blood mononuclear cells (PBMCs), taken before the second cycle of nivolumab. V usage is TRBV21-1 and J usage is TRBJ2-3; the table's D gene call, TRBD2, was not cross checked with the DNA. TRBV21-1 has pseudogene status. Here the CDR3 DNA reads TGTGCCAGCAGCCCTACATACCCGGGACTAGCGGGGGTACCAGATACGCAGTATTTT. Translation gives CASSPTYPGLAGVPDTQYF.